This T cell receptor (beta chain) was profiled in a study of radiation and T cells in renal cell carcinoma. Clones were read by immunoSEQ multiplex PCR, and TCRdb kept only the in-frame ones, dropping some. Of about 59,000 clones listed, over 70% are singletons. As to time point: baseline pretreatment blood. Treatment given: 15 Gy SBRT to primary tumor, nephrectomy 4 weeks later. V lost 1 base to trimming and J lost 4 bases, with 8 bases between them. The CDR3 runs to 13 residues. CDR1 and CDR2 (germline): SGHRS, YFSETQ. The chain employs TRBV5-1 and TRBJ1-2; no clear D. The TCR sequence derives from a man in his fifties or sixties with renal cell carcinoma. The material sequenced was blood, taken from a patient whose treatment included radiotherapy and nephrectomy. The CDR3 protein is CASSLSPGYGYTF. Here the CDR3 DNA reads TGCGCCAGCAGCTTGAGTCCGGGCTATGGCTACACCTTC.